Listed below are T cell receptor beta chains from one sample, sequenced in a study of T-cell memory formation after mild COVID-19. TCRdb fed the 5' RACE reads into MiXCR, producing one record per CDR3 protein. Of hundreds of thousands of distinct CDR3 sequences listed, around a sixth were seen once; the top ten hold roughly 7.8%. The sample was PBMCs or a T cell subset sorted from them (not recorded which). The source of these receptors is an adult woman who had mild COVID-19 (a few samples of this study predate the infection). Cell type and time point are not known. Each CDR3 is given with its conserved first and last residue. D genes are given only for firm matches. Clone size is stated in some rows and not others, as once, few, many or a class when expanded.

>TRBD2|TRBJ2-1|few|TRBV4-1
CASSQDGGLAGIYNEQFF
TGCGCCAGCAGCCAAGATGGCGGACTAGCGGGGATCTACAATGAGCAGTTCTTC
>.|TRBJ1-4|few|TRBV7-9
CASSLAGSQGKLFF
TGTGCCAGCAGCTTAGCAGGGTCACAGGGAAAACTGTTTTTT
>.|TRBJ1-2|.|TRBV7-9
CAVRMEIANYGYTF
TGTGCCGTTCGGATGGAGATAGCTAACTATGGCTACACCTTC
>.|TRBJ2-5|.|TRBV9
CASSEGVTQYF
TGTGCCAGCAGCGAGGGGGTGACCCAGTACTTC
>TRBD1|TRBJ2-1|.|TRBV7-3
CASSLKGTVYNEQFF
TGTGCCAGCAGCTTAAAGGGGACAGTTTACAATGAGCAGTTCTTC
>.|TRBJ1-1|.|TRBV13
CASSSTDRLNTEAFF
TGTGCCAGCAGCTCGACGGACAGACTGAACACTGAAGCTTTCTTT
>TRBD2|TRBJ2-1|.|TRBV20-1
CSARDPTSPVPNEQFF
TGCAGTGCTAGAGACCCGACTAGCCCGGTTCCCAATGAGCAGTTCTTC
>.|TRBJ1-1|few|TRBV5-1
CASSYRTNTEAFF
TGCGCCAGCAGTTATCGGACGAACACTGAAGCTTTCTTT
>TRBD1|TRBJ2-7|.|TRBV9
CASSVAYEGAAYEQYF
TGTGCCAGCAGCGTAGCTTACGAGGGGGCGGCTTACGAGCAGTACTTC
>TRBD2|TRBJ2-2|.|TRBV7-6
CAISPGLAGGPVRTGELFF
TGTGCCATCAGCCCCGGACTAGCGGGAGGGCCGGTGAGGACCGGGGAGCTGTTTTTT
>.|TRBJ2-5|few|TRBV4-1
CASSQVVVQETQYF
TGCGCCAGCAGCCAAGTGGTGGTCCAAGAGACCCAGTACTTC
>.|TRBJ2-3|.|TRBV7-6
CASSLRLGRQGDTQYF
TGTGCCAGCAGCTTAAGGCTGGGGAGGCAGGGTGATACGCAGTATTTT
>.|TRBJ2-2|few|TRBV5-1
CASSFSGGTGELFF
TGCGCCAGCAGCTTTAGTGGCGGCACCGGGGAGCTGTTTTTT
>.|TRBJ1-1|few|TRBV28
CASSFEARAKAFF
TGTGCCAGCAGTTTTGAGGCGAGAGCAAAAGCTTTCTTT
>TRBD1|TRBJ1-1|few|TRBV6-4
CASSAYGQGMGTEAFF
TGTGCCAGCAGCGCCTACGGACAGGGCATGGGCACTGAAGCTTTCTTT
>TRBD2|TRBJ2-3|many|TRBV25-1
CASSELAGSRRDTQYF
TGTGCCAGCAGTGAACTAGCGGGATCCCGTAGAGATACGCAGTATTTT
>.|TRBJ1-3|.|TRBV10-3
CAISFGGPGNTIYF
TGTGCCATCAGTTTTGGGGGGCCTGGAAACACCATATATTTT
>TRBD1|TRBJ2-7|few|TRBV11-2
CASRTTGGEKRYEQYF
TGTGCCAGCAGGACTACAGGGGGCGAAAAGCGCTACGAGCAGTACTTC
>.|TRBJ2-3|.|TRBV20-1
CSAYPGSYTSTDTQYF
TGCAGTGCTTACCCAGGGAGTTATACTAGCACAGATACGCAGTATTTT
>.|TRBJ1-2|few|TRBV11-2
CASSLDPGDGYGYTF
TGTGCCAGCAGCTTAGATCCCGGGGACGGCTATGGCTACACCTTC
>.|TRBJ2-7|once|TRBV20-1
CSGGSNYEQYF
TGCAGTGGAGGGAGTAACTACGAGCAGTACTTC
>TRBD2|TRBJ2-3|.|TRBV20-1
CSARRSVSSGSGDTQYF
TGCAGTGCTAGAAGGTCGGTGTCTAGCGGGAGCGGAGATACGCAGTATTTT
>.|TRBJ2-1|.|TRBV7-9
CASSLETDSYNEQFF
TGTGCCAGCAGCTTAGAGACGGACTCCTACAATGAGCAGTTCTTC
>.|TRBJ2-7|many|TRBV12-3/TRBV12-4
CASSPNSYEQYF
TGTGCCAGCAGTCCTAATTCTTACGAGCAGTACTTC
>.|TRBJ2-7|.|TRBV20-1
CSAHSSLTDYEQYF
TGCAGTGCTCACTCTTCCTTGACAGATTACGAGCAGTACTTC
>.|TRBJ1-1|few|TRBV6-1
CASSRGSTEAFF
TGTGCCAGCAGCAGGGGATCCACTGAAGCTTTCTTT
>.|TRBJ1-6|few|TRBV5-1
CASSLGGRGAQSPLHF
TGCGCCAGCAGCTTGGGCGGACGGGGGGCCCAGTCACCCCTCCACTTT
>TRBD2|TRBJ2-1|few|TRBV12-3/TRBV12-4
CASSPLAGGREANEQFF
TGTGCCAGCAGTCCTTTAGCGGGAGGGCGGGAAGCTAATGAGCAGTTCTTC
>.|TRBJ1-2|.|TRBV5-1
CASSPTGQSANYGYTF
TGCGCCAGCAGCCCGACGGGGCAGTCTGCTAACTATGGCTACACCTTC
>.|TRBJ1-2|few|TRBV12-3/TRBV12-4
CASSLSRGGRERGYTF
TGTGCCAGCAGTTTAAGTAGAGGTGGTCGCGAGCGTGGCTACACCTTC
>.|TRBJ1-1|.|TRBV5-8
CASVPRGAPTEAFF
TGTGCCAGCGTCCCCCGGGGGGCGCCCACTGAAGCTTTCTTT
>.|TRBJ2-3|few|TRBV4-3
CASSQDRGGIAPDTQYF
TGCGCCAGCAGCCAAGATCGGGGCGGGATTGCACCAGATACGCAGTATTTT
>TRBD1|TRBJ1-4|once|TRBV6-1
CASSLQTGFREKLFF
TGTGCCAGCAGCTTGCAGACAGGGTTTCGTGAAAAACTGTTTTTT
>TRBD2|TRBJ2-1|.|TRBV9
CASSGSGTPLGPSYNEQFF
TGTGCCAGCAGCGGGAGCGGGACCCCGCTGGGCCCCTCCTACAATGAGCAGTTCTTC
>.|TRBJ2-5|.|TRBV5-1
CASSLTGAPQETQYF
TGCGCCAGCAGCTTGACGGGGGCCCCCCAAGAGACCCAGTACTTC
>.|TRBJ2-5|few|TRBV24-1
CATSDPGLDDETQYF
TGTGCCACCAGTGACCCTGGACTGGATGATGAGACCCAGTACTTC
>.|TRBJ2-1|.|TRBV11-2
CASNLGRTSLASSSYNEQFF
TGTGCCAGCAACTTAGGGCGGACCAGCCTCGCGTCGAGCTCCTACAATGAGCAGTTCTTC
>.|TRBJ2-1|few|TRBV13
CASSPRASKGNEQFF
TGTGCCAGCAGCCCCAGGGCTAGCAAGGGCAATGAGCAGTTCTTC
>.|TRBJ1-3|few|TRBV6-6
CASSKQGTGNTIYF
TGTGCCAGCAGTAAACAGGGAACTGGAAACACCATATATTTT
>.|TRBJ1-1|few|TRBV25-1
CASSEYRRGLSSEAFF
TGTGCCAGCAGTGAATATCGTAGGGGGTTGAGTTCTGAAGCTTTCTTT
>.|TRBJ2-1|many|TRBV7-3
CASSLDVGSYNEQFF
TGTGCCAGCAGCTTAGACGTAGGGTCCTACAATGAGCAGTTCTTC
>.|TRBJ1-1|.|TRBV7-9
CASSLALGPGGGEAFF
TGTGCCAGCAGCTTAGCGCTTGGCCCCGGCGGGGGGGAAGCTTTCTTT
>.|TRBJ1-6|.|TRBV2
CASSASSTRRNSPLHF
TGTGCCAGCAGCGCAAGCAGCACCCGCCGGAATTCACCCCTCCACTTT
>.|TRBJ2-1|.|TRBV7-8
CASTLNSGSYNEQFF
TGTGCCAGCACCCTTAATAGTGGATCCTACAATGAGCAGTTCTTC
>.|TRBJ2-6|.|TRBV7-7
CASSTGSGANVLTF
TGTGCCAGCAGTACAGGCTCTGGGGCCAACGTCCTGACTTTC
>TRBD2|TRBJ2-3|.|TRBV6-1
CASSEPAGGVPHTDTQYF
TGTGCCAGCAGTGAGCCAGCGGGGGGGGTCCCCCACACAGATACGCAGTATTTT
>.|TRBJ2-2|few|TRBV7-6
CASSLVLQTNTGELFF
TGTGCCAGCAGCTTAGTGCTCCAAACGAACACCGGGGAGCTGTTTTTT
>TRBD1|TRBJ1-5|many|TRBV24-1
CATQGQGNQPQHF
TGTGCCACGCAGGGACAGGGCAATCAGCCCCAGCATTTT